Following are 24 T cell receptor beta chains from one sample sequenced in a study of blood T cell repertoires in COVID-19 (dated by TCRdb to between 2020 and 2021). The library was produced with the immunoSEQ multiplex PCR assay. TCRdb provides this immuneACCESS table in a form limited to in-frame rearrangements. Some clones are lacking; in checked studies, under half of them reflect an unresolved V gene, and why the rest are absent is not known. The sample profile shows some 99,000 clones; 70% to 90% of them were found once. The ten largest make up approximately 5% of the sample. The sample consisted of peripheral blood. The receptors stem from a man in his sixties or seventies with acute or convalescent COVID-19.

The V and J genes are TRBV5-6 and TRBJ2-7; 10 nucleotides align to TRBD2. The germline V gene has CDR1 SGHDT and CDR2 YYEEEE. Trimming removed 4 bases from V and 3 bases from J; junction bases left unmatched: 10. The CDR3 has 16 residues. CDR3 amino acids: CASSPFLTSGFYEQYV. The CDR3 DNA is TGTGCCAGCAGCCCATTCTTGACTAGCGGGTTCTACGAGCAGTACGTC.

The chain joins TRBV4-1 to TRBJ1-2, with 7 positions matching TRBD1. Germline V CDR1 and CDR2: MGHRA, YSYEKL. The CDR3 is made up of 14 amino acids. With V trimmed by 1 base and J by 8 bases, 7 bases remained unmatched. CDR3 protein: CASSQGQGLGGYTF. The CDR3 nucleotides read TGCGCCAGCAGCCAAGGACAGGGTCTTGGAGGCTACACCTTC.

The sample holds a few counts of this clone. The chain joins TRBV11-2 to TRBJ2-7, with a possible D match to TRBD1 (6 bases). Trimming stripped 1 base from V and 5 bases from J, with 15 bases between. The CDR3 is 15 amino acids. Looked up from germline, CDR1 is SGHAT and CDR2 is FQNNGV. The CDR3 sequence is CASSLVRGKKNEQYF. As DNA, the CDR3 is TGTGCCAGCAGCTTAGTGAGGGGGAAAAAAAACGAGCAGTACTTC.

This rearrangement joins TRBV6-5 to TRBJ1-1; tentatively, D is TRBD1 (5 bases). Trimming took 8 bases from V and 6 from J, leaving 16 bases between them. The CDR3 totals 13 residues. CDR1 is MNHEY, CDR2 SVGAGI, per germline. The CDR3 DNA is TGTGCCAGCCTGCCGCAAGGGGCTCCTGAAGCTTTCTTT. Its translation: CASLPQGAPEAFF.

J is TRBJ2-3 and V is TRBV5-1; 7 bases line up with TRBD1. This CDR3 is built from 14 residues. The germline V gene has CDR1 SGHRS and CDR2 YFSETQ. V lost 7 bases and J lost 5; bases outside the gene matches: 10. CDR3 residues: CASQREPGGDTQYF. As DNA, the CDR3 is TGCGCCAGCCAAAGGGAGCCAGGGGGAGATACGCAGTATTTT.

The V gene is TRBV6-5, the J gene TRBJ1-2; 11 bases line up with TRBD1. V lost 2 bases to trimming and J lost 8 bases; unmatched junction nucleotides: 7. Germline CDR1 is MNHEY and CDR2 is SVGAGI. CDR3 length: 15 amino acids. The chain's CDR3 is CASSYRDRGRDGYTF. CDR3 sequence (DNA): TGTGCCAGCAGTTACCGGGACAGGGGGAGGGACGGCTACACCTTC.

The chain recombines TRBV2 with TRBJ1-5; 8 nucleotides match TRBD1. In germline, CDR1 is SNHLY, CDR2 FYNNEI. The CDR3 runs to 14 residues. V shed 6 bases and J 5 bases; nucleotides not matched to a gene: 6. The CDR3 DNA reads TGTGCCAGCAGCCCGACAGGGGCTGATCAGCCCCAGCATTTT. Translated, it gives CASSPTGADQPQHF.

The chain combines TRBV28 with TRBJ2-5, with D unclear. The CDR3 extends over 12 amino acids. V lost 6 bases and J lost 5, with 10 bases in between. Germline V gives CDR1 MDHEN, CDR2 SYDVKM. This CDR3 is CASSPNSETQYF. The CDR3 coding sequence is TGTGCCAGCAGCCCAAATTCCGAGACCCAGTACTTC.

The chain carries TRBV6-1 and TRBJ1-2; no reliable D call. Germline V lookup: CDR1 MNHNS, CDR2 SASEGT. Trimming shortened V by 2 bases and J by 8 bases, and 21 bases separated the two germline ends. The CDR3 is made up of 16 amino acids. This chain's CDR3 is CASSERAQGERVGYTF. CDR3 sequence (DNA): TGTGCCAGCAGTGAAAGAGCCCAAGGTGAGAGGGTCGGCTACACCTTC.

V usage is TRBV29-1 and J usage is TRBJ1-1, with 8 bases that match TRBD1. This CDR3 is 13 amino acids long. After removal of 7 bases from V and 5 bases from J, the junction contained 9 bases not matched to a gene. CDR1 is SQVTM, CDR2 ANQGSEA, per germline. The CDR3 here is CSATDRVRTEAFF. CDR3 coding DNA: TGCAGCGCCACGGACAGGGTAAGGACTGAAGCTTTCTTT.

The chain uses TRBV19 and TRBJ2-3; 9 nucleotides match TRBD2. V shed 6 bases, J shed 0 bases, and the junction held 7 bases outside the gene matches. This CDR3 is 16 amino acids long. CDR1 and CDR2 (germline): LNHDA, SQIVND (reference sequence). The CDR3 sequence is CASRSGGHPSTDTQYF. DNA of the CDR3: TGTGCCAGTAGGAGCGGGGGGCACCCGAGCACAGATACGCAGTATTTT.

This chain links TRBV19 with TRBJ2-2; 10 positions match TRBD2. The CDR3 extends over 16 amino acids. From germline, CDR1 is LNHDA and CDR2 SQIVND (reference sequence). V lost 3 bases, J lost 1 base, and 2 bases stayed unmatched. The chain's CDR3 is CASSIRTSGNTGELFF. CDR3 DNA: TGTGCCAGTAGTATCCGGACTAGCGGGAACACCGGGGAGCTGTTTTTT. The full variable domain, completed using reference TRBV19 and TRBJ2-2, is DGGITQSPKYLFRKEGQNVTLSCEQNLNHDAMYWYRQDPGQGLRLIYYSQIVNDFQKGDIAEGYSVSREKKESFPLTVTSAQKNPTAFYLCASSIRTSGNTGELFFGEGSRLTVL.

This clone was detected a few times. The CDR3 protein is CASSQDFEAFF. For the CDR3, the DNA is TGCGCCAGCAGCCAAGATTTTGAGGCTTTCTTT. V is TRBV4-1 and J is TRBJ1-1; D is ambiguous. This CDR3 contains 11 residues. Germline V lookup: CDR1 MGHRA, CDR2 YSYEKL. Trimming shortened V by 0 bases and J by 11 bases, and 7 bases separated the two germline ends.

The chain employs TRBV9 and TRBJ2-2; 8 positions agree with TRBD2. This CDR3 spans 17 amino acids. Germline V CDR1 and CDR2: SGDLS, YYNGEE. V shed 0 bases, J shed 3 bases, and the junction held 7 bases outside the gene matches. The CDR3 nucleotides are TGTGCCAGCAGCGTAGGTGACCGGGGGGGAGACACCGGGGAGCTGTTTTTT. This sequence encodes CASSVGDRGGDTGELFF.

This chain connects TRBV3-1 (or the pseudogene TRBV3-2) to TRBJ1-4; D perhaps matches TRBD1 (6 bases). V was shortened by 4 bases and J by 0 bases, with 21 bases between the two germline ends. Looked up from germline, CDR1 is LGHDT and CDR2 is YNNKEL (reference sequence). The CDR3 extends over 19 amino acids. CDR3 amino acids: CASSPGGDKADATNEKLFF. The DNA of the CDR3 is TGTGCCAGCAGCCCTGGGGGGGACAAAGCGGATGCAACTAATGAAAAACTGTTTTTT.

About this clone itself: Distinct nucleotide sequences in the sample also encode this CDR3. J is TRBJ1-2 and V is TRBV18; D unclear. V lost 2 bases to trimming and J lost 3 bases, with 7 bases between them. CDR3 length: 13 amino acids. Germline V gene lookup returns CDR1 KGHSH and CDR2 LQKENI. The CDR3 loop reads CASSPGPDYGYTF. The CDR3 DNA sequence: TGTGCCAGCTCACCAGGGCCAGACTATGGCTACACCTTC. The entire variable domain, with the rest obtained from reference TRBV18 and TRBJ1-2, is as follows: NAGVMQNPRHLVRRRGQEARLRCSPMKGHSHVYWYRQLPEEGLKFMVYLQKENIIDESGMPKERFSAEFPKEGPSILRIQQVVRGDSAAYFCASSPGPDYGYTFGSGTRLTVV.

The chain joins TRBV6-5 to TRBJ2-3, with TRBD2 as a possible D gene (6 bases). V was shortened by 5 bases and J by 3 bases, with 12 bases between the two germline ends. CDR1 and CDR2 from the germline V gene are MNHEY and SVGAGI. The CDR3 consists of 14 residues. This CDR3 reads CASSNRDSTDTQYF. CDR3 coding DNA: TGTGCCAGCAGTAACCGGGACTCAACAGATACGCAGTATTTT.

The CDR3 region has the DNA TGCGCCAGCAGAAACAGGGACACTAATGAAAAACTGTTTTTT. This gives the protein CASRNRDTNEKLFF. The V call is TRBV10-2, the J call TRBJ1-4, with D maybe TRBD1 (6 bases). Trimming cost V 6 bases and J 2 bases, with 10 bases left between them. The CDR3 is made up of 14 amino acids. Germline CDR1 and CDR2: WSHSY and SAAADI.

The rearrangement joins TRBV28 to TRBJ1-6; 9 bases line up with TRBD1. CDR1 is MDHEN, CDR2 SYDVKM, per germline. The CDR3 has 17 residues. V dropped 5 bases and J dropped 7; count of bases not matched to a gene: 12. The CDR3 region has the DNA TGTGCCAGCAGTACGACCTCTACAGGGGGCAAGAATTCACCCCTCCACTTT. This translates into CASSTTSTGGKNSPLHF.

This chain links TRBV12-5 with TRBJ1-5; 8 bases line up with TRBD1. The V and J ends lost 6 bases and 0 bases, in that order; junction bases with no gene match: 10. The germline V gene has CDR1 LGHNT and CDR2 FRNRAP. This CDR3 has 17 residues. CDR3 loop: CASGSPGTGYSNQPQHF. As DNA, the CDR3 is TGTGCTAGTGGCTCACCCGGGACAGGATATAGCAATCAGCCCCAGCATTTT.

This chain uses TRBV5-6 with TRBJ2-3, with 13 bases that match TRBD2. With V trimmed by 2 bases and J by 2 bases, 2 bases remained unmatched. The CDR3 extends over 16 amino acids. CDR1 is SGHDT, CDR2 YYEEEE, per germline. CDR3 loop: CASSLGLAGATDTQYF. CDR3 sequence (DNA): TGTGCCAGCAGCTTAGGACTAGCGGGAGCCACAGATACGCAGTATTTT.

The V call is TRBV7-6, the J call TRBJ1-3, with D unclear. Germline lookup yields CDR1 SGHVS and CDR2 FNYEAQ. Trimming left V 1 base short and J 0 bases short, with 10 bases between. There are 16 residues in the CDR3. CDR3: CASSLVGENSGNTIYF. The CDR3 bases are TGTGCCAGCAGCTTAGTTGGAGAGAACTCTGGAAACACCATATATTTT.

The rearrangement uses TRBV24-1 and TRBJ1-1; weak D call: TRBD1 (6 bases). V lost 7 bases to trimming and J lost 3 bases, with 11 bases between them. CDR1 KGHDR and CDR2 SFDVKD come from the germline V gene. The CDR3 runs to 13 residues. The CDR3 sequence: CATRGSGDTEAFF. The DNA of the CDR3 is TGTGCCACCAGGGGGTCAGGGGACACTGAAGCTTTCTTT.

In DNA, the CDR3 is TGTGCCAGCAGCTCCGACGGGATCCCCTACGAGCAGTACGTC. The encoded protein is CASSSDGIPYEQYV. The J gene is TRBJ2-7, the V gene TRBV12-1; TRBD2, the D gene given by the table, was not confirmed from the DNA. TRBV12-1 is an annotated pseudogene. The CDR3 extends over 14 amino acids.